Presented here are 8 T cell receptor beta chains from one specimen sequenced in a study of blood T cell repertoires in COVID-19. Generated by immunoSEQ multiplex PCR, the TCRdb table keeps only in-frame clones and is missing some. Of around 130,000 clones in the sample, approximately 84% were seen once. Sequences were obtained from peripheral blood. These receptors were obtained from a man in his sixties with acute or convalescent COVID-19.

The rearrangement uses TRBV7-6 and TRBJ2-1; tentative D call: TRBD2 (7 bases). CDR3 length equals 16 residues. V dropped 6 bases and J dropped 6 bases, with 21 bases sitting between them. Germline V gene data show CDR1 as SGHVS and CDR2 as FNYEAQ. The CDR3 spells CASRSLRGGPGNEQFF. CDR3 bases: TGTGCCAGCAGATCCCTGAGGGGGGGGCCGGGCAATGAGCAGTTCTTC.

This clone was picked up one time. The CDR3 loop is CASSLGTGSTGELFF. CDR3 DNA sequence: TGTGCCAGCAGCTTGGGGACAGGGAGCACCGGGGAGCTGTTTTTT. The V and J genes are TRBV5-4 and TRBJ2-2, with 8 bases lining up with TRBD1. The CDR3 loop spans 15 amino acids. V was pared by 0 bases and J by 4 bases, with 2 bases of the junction left unmatched. Germline V CDR1 and CDR2: SGHNT, YYREEE (reference sequence).

The chain uses TRBV2 and TRBJ1-1, with D perhaps matching TRBD1 (5 bases). This CDR3 has 14 amino acids. Germline V gene lookup returns CDR1 SNHLY and CDR2 FYNNEI. Trimming pared 2 bases from V and 5 bases from J, leaving 12 bases between. The CDR3 loop reads CASSEISGVTEAFF. For the CDR3, the DNA is TGTGCCAGCAGTGAAATATCGGGGGTTACTGAAGCTTTCTTT.

This chain joins TRBV6-5 and TRBJ2-1, with D possibly matching TRBD1 (5 bases). The ends were cut back, 7 bases at V and 6 bases at J, with 13 bases in the middle. The CDR3 totals 13 residues. The germline gives CDR1 MNHEY, CDR2 SVGAGI. The CDR3 loop is CASNTLDTNEQFF. The CDR3 DNA follows: TGTGCCAGCAACACGCTGGACACCAATGAGCAGTTCTTC.

This sequence joins TRBV13 and TRBJ2-2; D remains unclear. CDR3 size: 15 residues. Trimming cost V 5 bases and J 4 bases, with 14 bases left between them. CDR1 and CDR2 from the germline V gene are PRHDT and FYEKMQ (reference sequence). The CDR3 nucleotides are TGTGCCAGCAGCCGAGCATCGCGCGGCACCGGGGAGCTGTTTTTT. It translates to CASSRASRGTGELFF.

J is TRBJ2-7 and V is TRBV30; TRBD1 agrees at 7 bases. There are 12 residues in the CDR3. With V trimmed by 5 bases and J by 5 bases, 6 bases remained unmatched. The germline CDR1 and CDR2 sequences are GTSNPN and SVGIG (reference sequence). The CDR3 here is CAWGQVIDEQYF. In DNA form, the CDR3 reads TGTGCCTGGGGACAGGTAATCGACGAGCAGTACTTC.

The rearrangement joins TRBV7-9 to TRBJ1-2; TRBD1 aligns across 7 bases. In germline, CDR1 is SEHNR, CDR2 FQNEAQ (reference sequence). V lost 11 bases and J lost 8; bases outside the gene matches: 2. The CDR3 is 9 amino acids. In nucleotides, the CDR3 is TGTGCCCTCAGGGGGGGCTACACCTTC. This encodes CALRGGYTF.

This clone was detected a few times. V and J are TRBV5-1 and TRBJ2-2, with 10 bases that match TRBD1. The ends lost 7 bases at V and 7 bases at J; junction bases unmatched: 13. The germline CDR1 and CDR2 sequences are SGHRS and YFSETQ. This CDR3 has 16 amino acids. In nucleotides, the CDR3 is TGCGCCAGCTCAAAATCAGGACAGGGGGTTAGCGGGGAGCTGTTTTTT. The encoded protein is CASSKSGQGVSGELFF.